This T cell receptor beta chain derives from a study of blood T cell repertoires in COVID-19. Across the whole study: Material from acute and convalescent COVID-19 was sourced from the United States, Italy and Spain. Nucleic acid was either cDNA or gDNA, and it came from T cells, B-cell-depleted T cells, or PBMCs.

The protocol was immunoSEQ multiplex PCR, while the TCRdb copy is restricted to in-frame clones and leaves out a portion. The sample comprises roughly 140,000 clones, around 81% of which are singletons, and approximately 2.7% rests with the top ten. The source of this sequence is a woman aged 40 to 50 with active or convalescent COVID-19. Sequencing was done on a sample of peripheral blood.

The CDR3 DNA reads as TGTGCCAGCAGTTCCGGGACTAGCGGGGACTACGAGCAGTACTTC. This gives the protein CASSSGTSGDYEQYF. The rearrangement uses TRBV28 and TRBJ2-7; 13 positions match TRBD2. With 4 bases clipped from V and 3 bases from J, the junction kept 3 bases outside the gene matches. Germline V gene lookup returns CDR1 MDHEN and CDR2 SYDVKM. The CDR3 loop spans 15 amino acids. The whole variable domain, remainder taken from reference TRBV28 and TRBJ2-7, is DVKVTQSSRYLVKRTGEKVFLECVQDMDHENMFWYRQDPGLGLRLIYFSYDVKMKEKGDIPEGYSVSREKKERFSLILESASTNQTSMYLCASSSGTSGDYEQYFGPGTRLTVT.